This T cell receptor (beta chain) was documented in a study of cytomegalovirus exposure and HLA in healthy donors. PCR primers comprised 60 Vbeta and 13 Jbeta primers. Only in-frame clones appear in the TCRdb table, and some are missing; sequencing was by immunoSEQ multiplex PCR. The repertoire includes approximately 97,000 clones, 81% of them detected once, and under 5.5% sits in the top ten. The clonotype originates from a man aged 40-55 years in good health and CMV-seropositive. The sequenced sample was PBMCs.

CDR3 DNA: TGTGCCAGCAGCCAAGTTACGCGGGGGACCCTCACTGAAGCTTTCTTT. Translation gives CASSQVTRGTLTEAFF. The chain is built from TRBV4-2 and TRBJ1-1; D is perhaps TRBD1 (5 bases). The germline V gene encodes CDR1 LGHNA and CDR2 YNFKEQ. Trimming removed 1 base from V and 4 bases from J, with 16 bases in between. The CDR3 sequence is 16 residues long.